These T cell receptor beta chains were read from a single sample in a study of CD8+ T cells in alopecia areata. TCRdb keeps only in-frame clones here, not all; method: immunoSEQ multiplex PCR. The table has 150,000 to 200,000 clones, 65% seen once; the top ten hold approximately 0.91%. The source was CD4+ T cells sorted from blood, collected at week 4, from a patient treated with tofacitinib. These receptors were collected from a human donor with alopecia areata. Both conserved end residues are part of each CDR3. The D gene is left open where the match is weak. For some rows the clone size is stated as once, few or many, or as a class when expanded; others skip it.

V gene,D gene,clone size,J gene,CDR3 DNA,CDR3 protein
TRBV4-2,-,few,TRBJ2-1,TGTGCCAGCAGCCAAGATCGTGGGGGCTACTACAATGAGCAGTTCTTC,CASSQDRGGYYNEQFF
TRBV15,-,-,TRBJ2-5,TGTGCCACCAGCAGAGGAAGGACCCAAGAGACCCAGTACTTC,CATSRGRTQETQYF
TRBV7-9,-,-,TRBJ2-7,TGTGCCAGCAGCTTCTTTCTGGGGAACGAGCAGTACTTC,CASSFFLGNEQYF
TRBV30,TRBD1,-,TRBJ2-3,TGTGCCTGGAGCCGAGGCAGGGGGCAAGCAGATACGCAGTATTTT,CAWSRGRGQADTQYF
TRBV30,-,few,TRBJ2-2,TGTGCCTGGAGTAACGGACAGATGAACACCGGGGAGCTGTTTTTT,CAWSNGQMNTGELFF
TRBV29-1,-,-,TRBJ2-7,TGCAGCGTCAGACCGGGTCCAGGGTACGAGCAGTACTTC,CSVRPGPGYEQYF
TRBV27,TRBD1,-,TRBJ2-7,TGTGCCAGCAGTTTGAAGGGGGCGTTCTACGAGCAGTACTTC,CASSLKGAFYEQYF
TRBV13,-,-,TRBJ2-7,TGTGCCAGCAGCTCCAGGGTCCCATACGAGCAGTACTTC,CASSSRVPYEQYF
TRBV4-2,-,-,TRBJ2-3,TGTGCCAGCAGCCTAAATATTGATACGCAGTATTTT,CASSLNIDTQYF
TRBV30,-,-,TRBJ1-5,TGTGCCTGGAGGGATAATAGCAATCAGCCCCAGCATTTT,CAWRDNSNQPQHF
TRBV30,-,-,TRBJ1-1,TGTGCCTGGAGTACAGTGAACACTGAAGCTTTCTTT,CAWSTVNTEAFF
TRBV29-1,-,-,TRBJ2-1,TGCAGCGTTGAAGGTGGCATAGCCCGCTCCTACAATGAGCAGTTCTTC,CSVEGGIARSYNEQFF
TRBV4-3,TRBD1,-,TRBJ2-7,TGCGCCAGCAGCCAAGGGGCAGGGGGTCCGTCGCAGTACTTC,CASSQGAGGPSQYF